Included here is one TCR beta chain sequence, with context. Its target is not known. The data were taken from a study of CD8 T cells in ankylosing spondylitis. After removal of 3 bases from V and 3 bases from J, the junction contained 7 bases not matched to a gene. Germline CDR1 is SGHRS and CDR2 is YFSETQ. The CDR3 consists of 16 residues. Study-wide findings and caveats: As reported, disease-linked clones showed significant enrichment in matched ankylosing spondylitis synovial fluid. Before this, some motif variants had been reported in reactive arthritis synovial fluid and blood.

Making use of molecular barcodes, quantitative 5'-RACE generated TCR beta libraries. TCRdb redid the calling of the 5' RACE reads with MiXCR, one entry per CDR3 protein. The table includes 180,000 or so distinct CDR3 sequences, more than 9% detected once. The TCR comes from a male donor with ankylosing spondylitis or in good health (not recorded which). The rearrangement links TRBV5-1 to TRBJ2-3; 10 bases are a match to TRBD2. Specimen: blood, either unsorted or a sorted T cell fraction (not recorded which). The DNA for the CDR3 is TGCGCCAGCAGCTACCGAGCGGGGGGGATGACAGATACGCAGTATTTT. This translates into CASSYRAGGMTDTQYF.